These 17 T cell receptor beta chains share one sample of origin, sequenced in a study of technical replicates of blood from a handful of donors. Data came from immunoSEQ multiplex PCR; TCRdb stores just in-frame clones and leaves some out. The sample holds roughly 61,000 clones, approximately 97% seen once. The sequenced sample consisted of T cells isolated from PBMCs. These receptors all come from a human donor in good health.

V gene TRBV7-8 combines with J gene TRBJ2-7; D uncertain. CDR1 and CDR2 (germline): SGHVS, FQNEAQ. Trimming stripped 1 base from V and 3 bases from J, with 13 bases between. The CDR3 length is 15 residues. The DNA for the CDR3 is TGTGCCAGCAGCTTAGTCGCATCACCACACTACGAGCAGTACTTC. Encoded protein: CASSLVASPHYEQYF.

The chain recombines TRBV21-1 with TRBJ2-3; the D segment call TRBD2 is taken from the table without a DNA check. TRBV21-1 constitutes a pseudogene. This CDR3 is built from 16 residues. CDR3 in amino acids: CASSKVRGRRTDTQYF. As DNA, the CDR3 is TGTGCCAGCAGCAAAGTTCGCGGGAGGCGCACAGATACGCAGTATTTT.

This clone has a single count. V gene TRBV2 combines with J gene TRBJ2-7, with TRBD1 as a possible D gene (7 bases). Germline values: CDR1 SNHLY, CDR2 FYNNEI. Between the trimmed V and J ends, which lost 8 bases and 3 bases, there was a span of 11 bases. This CDR3 is 12 amino acids long. The CDR3 loop is CASGGDSYEQYF. In DNA form, the CDR3 reads TGTGCCAGCGGAGGGGACAGCTACGAGCAGTACTTC.

The chain links TRBV19 to TRBJ1-5; tentative D call: TRBD1 (5 bases). Germline V gene sequence: CDR1 LNHDA, CDR2 SQIVND (reference sequence). Trimming removed 3 bases from V and 9 bases from J, with 15 bases in between. This CDR3 has 14 amino acids. This CDR3 reads CASSMGLVGGPQHF. CDR3 DNA: TGTGCCAGTAGTATGGGGCTCGTCGGGGGGCCCCAGCATTTT.

The chain employs TRBV28 and TRBJ2-2; a possible D gene is TRBD2 (6 bases). The V end was cut by 4 bases, the J end by 4 bases, with 13 bases between. CDR3 length equals 15 residues. Germline assignment: CDR1 MDHEN and CDR2 SYDVKM. CDR3 bases: TGTGCCAGCAGTTCCGTCGGGAGAGGCACCGGGGAGCTGTTTTTT. Protein sequence: CASSSVGRGTGELFF.

The chain couples TRBV28 to TRBJ1-3; D may be TRBD1 (6 bases). Trimming removed 5 bases from V and 1 base from J, with 9 bases in between. CDR1 and CDR2 from the germline V gene are MDHEN and SYDVKM. The CDR3 consists of 14 residues. CDR3 region: CASSTGLSGNTIYF. Written as DNA, the CDR3 is TGTGCCAGCAGTACAGGGCTGTCTGGAAACACCATATATTTT.

J is TRBJ2-7 and V is TRBV11-2; TRBD2 agrees at 11 bases. Germline lookup yields CDR1 SGHAT and CDR2 FQNNGV. The CDR3 is 15 residues long. Trimming removed 5 bases from V and 2 bases from J; junction bases left unmatched: 5. The CDR3 bases are TGTGCCAGCAGCCAAGGGACTAGCGGAACCTACGAGCAGTACTTC. Its translation is CASSQGTSGTYEQYF.

The chain is built from TRBV2 and TRBJ2-4, with D tentatively TRBD1 (5 bases). The ends were cut back, 0 bases at V and 0 bases at J, with 18 bases in the middle. Germline CDR1 SNHLY, CDR2 FYNNEI. The CDR3 spans 19 residues. The DNA of the CDR3 is TGTGCCAGCAGTGAAGCGGGGCGAACTGGTCCCCTAGCCAAAAACATTCAGTACTTC. This encodes CASSEAGRTGPLAKNIQYF.

The chain carries TRBV18 and TRBJ2-7, with a weak D call TRBD2 (5 bases). The CDR3 has 14 residues. CDR1 KGHSH and CDR2 LQKENI come from the germline V gene. The V and J ends lost 6 bases and 6 bases respectively, with 18 bases between them. In nucleotides, the CDR3 is TGTGCCAGCTCCCCTAGCCGGAGAGAGGGCGAGCAGTACTTC. Amino acids: CASSPSRREGEQYF.

The chain is built from TRBV2 and TRBJ2-7; 8 nucleotides line up with TRBD2. The ends lost 5 bases at V and 0 bases at J; junction bases unmatched: 9. The CDR3 loop spans 16 amino acids. CDR1 and CDR2 from the germline V gene are SNHLY and FYNNEI. The CDR3 is CASSLKPGGSSYEQYF. CDR3 DNA sequence: TGTGCCAGCAGTTTAAAACCGGGAGGGTCCTCCTACGAGCAGTACTTC.

The V gene is TRBV15, the J gene TRBJ2-7; D call uncertain. Germline loops: CDR1 LNHNV, CDR2 YYDKDF (reference sequence). V was shortened by 5 bases and J by 3 bases, with 11 bases between the two germline ends. This CDR3 contains 13 residues. CDR3 DNA: TGTGCCACCAGCCCATCTTGGAGCTACGAGCAGTACTTC. Its translation: CATSPSWSYEQYF.

The chain carries TRBV18 and TRBJ2-2; 7 bases are shared with TRBD1. The CDR3 extends over 15 amino acids. Germline V lookup: CDR1 KGHSH, CDR2 LQKENI. The V segment lost 4 bases and the J segment 2 bases; nucleotides outside the gene matches: 4. CDR3 amino acids: CASSLTGPNTGELFF. In nucleotides, the CDR3 is TGTGCCAGCTCACTGACAGGGCCCAACACCGGGGAGCTGTTTTTT.

This clone was observed a single time. The CDR3 DNA follows: TGCAGCGTTGAAGCTTTCACTACCACGGGTGAGCAGTTCTTC. Amino acids: CSVEAFTTTGEQFF. This chain links TRBV29-1 with TRBJ2-1; no definite D call. The CDR3 length is 14 residues. Germline CDR1 reads SQVTM; CDR2 reads ANQGSEA. Between the trimmed V and J ends, which lost 1 base and 9 bases, there was a span of 16 bases.

J is TRBJ2-7 and V is TRBV4-2; the match to TRBD2 covers 7 bases. This CDR3 region has 14 residues. Per the germline V gene, CDR1 is LGHNA and CDR2 is YNFKEQ. The V segment lost 4 bases and the J segment 4 bases; nucleotides outside the gene matches: 7. Written as DNA, the CDR3 is TGTGCCAGCAGCCTCCGGGGACTACCTTACGAGCAGTACTTC. Its translation: CASSLRGLPYEQYF.

In the case of this clone: This CDR3 is also generated by other DNA sequences in the sample. The chain is built from TRBV5-1 and TRBJ2-7; the D gene is possibly TRBD2 (5 bases). With 0 bases removed from V and 5 bases from J, the gap between germline ends came to 6 bases. Germline CDR1 SGHRS, CDR2 YFSETQ. This CDR3 has 12 amino acids. The CDR3 is CASSLAGNEQYF. DNA of the CDR3: TGCGCCAGCAGCTTGGCGGGAAACGAGCAGTACTTC.

The chain combines TRBV6-1 with TRBJ2-1; 9 bases map to TRBD2. The CDR3 covers 15 residues. The trim removed 7 bases at V and 1 base at J, leaving 5 bases unmatched. Germline V gene lookup returns CDR1 MNHNS and CDR2 SASEGT. For the CDR3, the DNA is TGTGCCAGCACCTTTAGCGGGAGATCCTACAATGAGCAGTTCTTC. This translates into CASTFSGRSYNEQFF.

The chain combines TRBV5-1 with TRBJ2-1, with TRBD2 matching over 13 bases. Losses at the gene ends were 4 bases for V and 1 base for J; bases not matched to a gene: 11. Germline CDR1 SGHRS, CDR2 YFSETQ. This CDR3 comprises 19 residues. In DNA form, the CDR3 reads TGCGCCAGCAGCCCAAGGGGAACTAGCGGGAGGGGGTCCTACAATGAGCAGTTCTTC. Encoded protein: CASSPRGTSGRGSYNEQFF.